This T cell receptor (beta chain) was profiled in a study of T cells in Graves' hyperthyroidism and ophthalmopathy. RNA transcripts yielded amplified TCR beta CDR3 regions. HTBI primers were used for first-round RT-PCR of the TCR CDR3. From the multiplex PCR reads, TCRdb called clonotypes with MiXCR, one entry per CDR3 protein. The table lists hundreds of thousands of distinct CDR3 sequences, 14% of them singletons. The CDR3 sequence is 14 residues long. Trimming removed 4 bases from V and 7 bases from J, with 14 bases in between. The germline gives CDR1 LGHDT, CDR2 YNNKEL (reference sequence). The receptor's source is a woman under 30 with Graves' hyperthyroidism. Sequenced sample: blood. The chain joins TRBV3-1 to TRBJ2-4; a possible D gene is TRBD2 (5 bases). Here the CDR3 DNA reads TGTGCCAGCAGCCCGACCGGGGATCGGAACATTCAGTACTTC. Translated: CASSPTGDRNIQYF.